This TCR beta chain appears in the sequencing data of a study of sequential checkpoint blockade in melanoma. At the level of the study: Randomization was 1:1 between first-line nivolumab→ipilimumab and ipilimumab→nivolumab. Each arm's sequence ended with maintenance nivolumab.

The table came from immunoSEQ multiplex PCR; TCRdb's copy has only in-frame clones and leaves some out. Here the sample spans more than 9,500 clones, 70% to 75% being singletons. The germline gives CDR1 WNHNN, CDR2 SYGVQD (reference sequence). The CDR3 covers 14 residues. Trimming at V came to 2 bases and at J to 5 bases, leaving 1 base not matched to a gene. Noted treatment: randomized to nivolumab then ipilimumab (arm A) or the reverse (arm B). No patient had prior DNA-damaging chemotherapy. Live CD3+CD8+ CD19− CD56− cells were sorted from PBMCs. The chain recombines TRBV10-1 with TRBJ2-1; 9 bases match TRBD2. The material was CD8+ T cells sorted from blood (inferred from file names), obtained from a patient given nivolumab and ipilimumab in sequence. This receptor was taken from a human donor with melanoma. As DNA, the CDR3 is TGCGCCAGCAGTGAGCTAGCGGGGAACAATGAGCAGTTCTTC. This codes for CASSELAGNNEQFF.